This entry features one TCR beta chain sequence. Its antigen is currently unknown. This sample is drawn from a study of identical twins. General observations from the study: Analyses based on zero insertions could be partly confounded by invariant MAIT and iNKT cells. Fewer insertions marked abundant cord blood beta clonotypes; young adult naive trended weakly, memory not at all.

Everyone who gave samples was a healthy Caucasian. V was shortened by 11 bases and J by 3 bases, with 20 bases between the two germline ends. Germline CDR1 and CDR2: ENHRY and SYGVKD. CDR3 size: 16 residues. TCRdb reprocessed the 5' RACE reads with MiXCR, giving one entry per CDR3 protein. The profile shows about 240,000 distinct CDR3 sequences, roughly an eighth of them singletons. The data also belong to a second study, concerning yellow fever vaccine responses in identical twins.

This sequence was found in a woman aged 18-35 years in good health. This chain connects TRBV10-3 to TRBJ2-6, with D possibly TRBD1 on 6 matching bases. Input material: memory (CD45RO+) T cells sorted from blood. This CDR3 is CAVTPGQSGGANVLTF. The CDR3, as DNA: TGTGCCGTGACACCGGGACAATCCGGTGGGGCCAACGTCCTGACTTTC.